This section outlines one T cell receptor beta chain sequence together with its context. This record belongs to a study of T cell changes during pregnancy in multiple sclerosis. Profiled with immunoSEQ multiplex PCR; TCRdb holds only in-frame clones, not every one. Of tens of thousands of clones in the sample, roughly 90% were seen once. The CDR3 totals 13 residues. Germline V gene data show CDR1 as LNHDA and CDR2 as SQIVND (reference sequence). The germline V and J ends were trimmed by 5 bases and 10 bases, with 12 bases remaining between them. V usage is TRBV19 and J usage is TRBJ1-6; D remains unclear. This TCR was recovered from a female donor in good health, enrolled as a control in a pregnancy study. The input for sequencing was peripheral blood, taken after pregnancy. CDR3 loop: CASSPSSASPLHF. The CDR3 nucleotides are TGTGCCAGTAGTCCGTCCAGTGCCTCACCCCTCCACTTT.